Listed below are T cell receptor beta chains from one sample, sequenced in a study of cytomegalovirus exposure and HLA in healthy donors. The protocol was immunoSEQ multiplex PCR, while the TCRdb copy is restricted to in-frame clones and leaves out a portion. This sample carries fewer than 130,000 clones, about 70% of them seen once, and the ten largest clones take around 2.5%. The sample taken for sequencing was PBMCs. The receptors were gathered from a man aged 50 to 59 in good health and CMV-seropositive. Each CDR3 is given without its conserved first and last residue. Rows may omit the clone size; those that give it use once, few, many or a size class.

abundance: once; v_gene: TRBV15; j_gene: TRBJ1-4; CDR3aa: ATSREGGAANEKLF
abundance: -; v_gene: TRBV7-8; j_gene: TRBJ2-1; CDR3aa: ASSFGQVNEQF
abundance: -; v_gene: TRBV30; j_gene: TRBJ2-2; CDR3aa: AWNRQGIPGELF
abundance: many; v_gene: TRBV5-1; j_gene: TRBJ1-2; CDR3aa: ASSLSDYYGYT
abundance: -; v_gene: TRBV18; j_gene: TRBJ1-3; CDR3aa: ASSRRGFDGTGNTIY
abundance: -; v_gene: TRBV9; j_gene: TRBJ2-5; CDR3aa: ASSVLAGYQETQY
abundance: -; v_gene: TRBV27; j_gene: TRBJ2-2; CDR3aa: ASTLSRGTGELF
abundance: -; v_gene: TRBV2; j_gene: TRBJ2-1; CDR3aa: ASTQGPAYNEQF
abundance: -; v_gene: TRBV7-2; j_gene: TRBJ2-7; CDR3aa: ASSQSRVQY
abundance: -; v_gene: TRBV30; j_gene: TRBJ1-2; CDR3aa: AYSNKGANYGYT
abundance: -; v_gene: TRBV6-5; j_gene: TRBJ2-7; CDR3aa: ASSPQGLPREQY
abundance: -; v_gene: TRBV15; j_gene: TRBJ2-5; CDR3aa: ATSRPRRGQETQY
abundance: -; v_gene: TRBV7-8; j_gene: TRBJ2-7; CDR3aa: ASSPTGLRSYEQY
abundance: -; v_gene: TRBV6-6; j_gene: TRBJ1-5; CDR3aa: ASSYSRESNQPQH
abundance: once; v_gene: TRBV5-3; j_gene: TRBJ1-6; CDR3aa: ARSSWDREHNSPLH
abundance: few; v_gene: TRBV2; j_gene: TRBJ1-2; CDR3aa: ASSQGTPEIGYGYT
abundance: -; v_gene: TRBV5-4; j_gene: TRBJ2-5; CDR3aa: ASSFPFGASGETQY
abundance: -; v_gene: TRBV4-1; j_gene: TRBJ2-5; CDR3aa: ASSPGARAETQY
abundance: -; v_gene: TRBV6-6; j_gene: TRBJ1-2; CDR3aa: ASRQTNYGYT
abundance: -; v_gene: TRBV5-5; j_gene: TRBJ1-2; CDR3aa: ASSPVVGTGFGYT
abundance: -; v_gene: TRBV6-5; j_gene: TRBJ2-2; CDR3aa: ASTRDSNTGELF
abundance: -; v_gene: TRBV5-1; j_gene: TRBJ2-5; CDR3aa: ASSFRGETQY
abundance: -; v_gene: TRBV14; j_gene: TRBJ2-1; CDR3aa: ASSQVRRTALIGF
abundance: once; v_gene: TRBV6-1; j_gene: TRBJ2-3; CDR3aa: ASSRETTGTDTQY
abundance: -; v_gene: TRBV27; j_gene: TRBJ2-7; CDR3aa: ASSFGTSTYEQY
abundance: -; v_gene: TRBV2; j_gene: TRBJ1-2; CDR3aa: ASSAGRSGRVNGYT